This T cell receptor beta chain derives from a study of blood T cell repertoires in COVID-19. At the level of the study: The United States, Italy and Spain provided the acute and convalescent COVID-19 samples. In each case, the material was cDNA or gDNA derived from T cells, B-cell-depleted T cells, or PBMCs.

Germline CDR1 and CDR2: LNHDA and SQIVND (reference sequence). There are 16 residues in the CDR3. V was pared by 11 bases and J by 0 bases, with 12 bases of the junction left unmatched. Per the authors' pipeline: Nucleated cell counts were estimated from reference gene primer amplification. Produced via immunoSEQ multiplex PCR; TCRdb's table is partial and in-frame only. The V and J calls and clone size were taken over from that table, and D and trimming were inferred from the DNA. The sample includes about 200,000 clones, approximately 78% of them seen just once. The J gene is TRBJ2-5, the V gene TRBV19, with TRBD2 identical over 10 bases. Sequencing used peripheral blood. The source is a middle-aged woman with acute or convalescent COVID-19. This CDR3 reads CAGTGTSAKYQETQYF. In nucleotides, the CDR3 is TGTGCCGGGACCGGGACTAGCGCTAAGTACCAAGAGACCCAGTACTTC.